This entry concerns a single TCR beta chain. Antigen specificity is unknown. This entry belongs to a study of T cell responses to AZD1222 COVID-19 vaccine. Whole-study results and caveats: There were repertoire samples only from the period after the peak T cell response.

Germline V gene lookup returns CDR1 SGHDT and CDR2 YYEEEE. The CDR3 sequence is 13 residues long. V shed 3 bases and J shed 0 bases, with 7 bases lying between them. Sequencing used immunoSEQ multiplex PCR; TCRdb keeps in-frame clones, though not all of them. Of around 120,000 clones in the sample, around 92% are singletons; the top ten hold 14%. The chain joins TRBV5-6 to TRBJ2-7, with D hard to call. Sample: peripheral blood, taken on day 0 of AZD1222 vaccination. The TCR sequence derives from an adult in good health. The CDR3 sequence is CASSSASSYEQYF. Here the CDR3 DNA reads TGTGCCAGCAGCTCCGCCAGCTCCTACGAGCAGTACTTC.